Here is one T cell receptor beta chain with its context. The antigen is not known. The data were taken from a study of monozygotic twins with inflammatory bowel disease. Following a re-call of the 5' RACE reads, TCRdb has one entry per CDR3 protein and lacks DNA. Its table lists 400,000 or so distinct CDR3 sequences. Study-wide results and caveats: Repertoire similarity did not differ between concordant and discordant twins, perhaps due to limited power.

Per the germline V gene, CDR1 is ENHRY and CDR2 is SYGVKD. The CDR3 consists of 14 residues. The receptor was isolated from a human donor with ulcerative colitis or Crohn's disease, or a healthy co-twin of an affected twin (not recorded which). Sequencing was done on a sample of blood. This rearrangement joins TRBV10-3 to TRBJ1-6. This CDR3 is CAISEWTGNSPLHF.